The T cell receptor beta chain described here comes from a study of PD-1 blockade in classical Hodgkin lymphoma. Findings and limits, study-wide: CD4+ TCR diversity rose significantly by C4D1, and CD8+ TCR diversity did not. Newly diagnosed patients and complete responders had comparable diversity at baseline.

Sequenced by immunoSEQ multiplex PCR; TCRdb stores in-frame clones only, minus some. The data contain some 15,000 clones, around four fifths of them singletons. Every single patient, without exception, relapsed after autologous stem cell transplantation, and brentuximab vedotin exposure varied. Details on this clone: Its target is not known.

V gave up 1 base and J gave up 0 bases, with 12 bases separating them. This CDR3 has 16 amino acids. Germline values: CDR1 SGHTS, CDR2 YDEGEE. The chain joins TRBV5-8 to TRBJ2-3; D may be TRBD1 (5 bases). The sequence came from a human donor with classical Hodgkin lymphoma. The sample was peripheral blood mononuclear cells (PBMCs), taken before the second cycle of nivolumab. CDR3 in amino acids: CASSLLGRESTDTQYF. The CDR3 nucleotides are TGTGCCAGCAGCTTGCTCGGCAGGGAAAGCACAGATACGCAGTATTTT.